Described below is a single T cell receptor beta chain sequence and its context. The sample originates from a study of blood T cell repertoires in COVID-19. The data were produced by immunoSEQ multiplex PCR, yet TCRdb's version contains in-frame clones alone and is incomplete. The sample includes about 26,000 clones, over 85% seen only once; the top ten take approximately 3%. Germline-derived CDR1 and CDR2 are MDHEN and SYDVKM. The trim removed 7 bases at V and 3 bases at J, leaving 11 bases unmatched. The CDR3 sequence is 15 residues long. This sequence originates from a human donor in a cohort sampled during active COVID-19. V is TRBV28 and J is TRBJ2-7; 8 bases match TRBD1. The specimen sequenced was peripheral blood. CDR3 protein: CASTPRTGYDYEQYF. The CDR3 DNA reads as TGTGCCAGCACTCCTCGGACAGGGTATGACTACGAGCAGTACTTC.